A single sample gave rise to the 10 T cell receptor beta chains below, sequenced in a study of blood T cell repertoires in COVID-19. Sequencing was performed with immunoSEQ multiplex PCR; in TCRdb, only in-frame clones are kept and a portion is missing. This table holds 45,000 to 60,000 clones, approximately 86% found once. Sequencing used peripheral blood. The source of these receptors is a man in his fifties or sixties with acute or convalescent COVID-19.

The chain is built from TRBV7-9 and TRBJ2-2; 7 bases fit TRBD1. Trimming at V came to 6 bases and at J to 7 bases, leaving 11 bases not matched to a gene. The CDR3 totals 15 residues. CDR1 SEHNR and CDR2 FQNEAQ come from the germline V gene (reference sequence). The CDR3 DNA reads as TGTGCCAGCAGTACGGGACAGATATTACTCGGGGAGCTGTTTTTT. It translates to CASSTGQILLGELFF.

Written as DNA, the CDR3 is TGTGCCAGCTCACCGCCCAAGGGTGAGGGGAACACTGAAGCTTTCTTT. This translates into CASSPPKGEGNTEAFF. This chain joins TRBV18 and TRBJ1-1; D not certain. Looked up from germline, CDR1 is KGHSH and CDR2 is LQKENI. CDR3 length: 16 amino acids. Trimming removed 3 bases from V and 1 base from J, with 15 bases in between.

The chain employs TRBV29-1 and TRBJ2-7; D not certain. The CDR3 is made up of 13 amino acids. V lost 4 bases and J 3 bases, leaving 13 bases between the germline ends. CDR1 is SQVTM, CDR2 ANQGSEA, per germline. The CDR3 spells CSVVIPGNYEQYF. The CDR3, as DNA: TGCAGCGTTGTTATCCCAGGAAACTACGAGCAGTACTTC.

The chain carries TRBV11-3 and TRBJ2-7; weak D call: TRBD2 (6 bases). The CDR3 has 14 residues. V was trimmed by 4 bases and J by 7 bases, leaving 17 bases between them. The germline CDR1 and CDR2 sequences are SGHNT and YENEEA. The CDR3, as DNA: TGTGCCAGCAGCTCTTACAGGCTGGCGGGAGAGCAGTACTTC. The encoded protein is CASSSYRLAGEQYF.

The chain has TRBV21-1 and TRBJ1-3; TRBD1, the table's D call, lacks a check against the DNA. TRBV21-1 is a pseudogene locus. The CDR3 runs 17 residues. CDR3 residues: CASSKVYRGISGNTIYF. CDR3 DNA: TGTGCCAGCAGCAAAGTATACAGGGGTATATCTGGAAACACCATATATTTT.

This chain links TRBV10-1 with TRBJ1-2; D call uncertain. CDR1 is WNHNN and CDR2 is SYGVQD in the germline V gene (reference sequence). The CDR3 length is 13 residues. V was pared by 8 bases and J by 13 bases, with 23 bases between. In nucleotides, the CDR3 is TGCGCCAGCTGGTGTGAAGAATCGAGGACTTGCACCTTC. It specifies CASWCEESRTCTF.

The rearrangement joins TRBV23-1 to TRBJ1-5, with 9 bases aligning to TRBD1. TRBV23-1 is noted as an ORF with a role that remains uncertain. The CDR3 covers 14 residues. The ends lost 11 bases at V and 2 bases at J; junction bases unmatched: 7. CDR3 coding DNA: TGCGCCGGTCATACAGGGGGCCGCAATCAGCCCCAGCATTTT. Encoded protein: CAGHTGGRNQPQHF.

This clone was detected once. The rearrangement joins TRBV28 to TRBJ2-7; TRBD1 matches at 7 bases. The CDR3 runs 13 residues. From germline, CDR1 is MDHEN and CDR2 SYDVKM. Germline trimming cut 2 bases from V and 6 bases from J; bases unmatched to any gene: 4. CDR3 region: CASSLPDRAEQYF. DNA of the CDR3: TGTGCCAGCAGTTTACCCGACAGGGCCGAGCAGTACTTC.

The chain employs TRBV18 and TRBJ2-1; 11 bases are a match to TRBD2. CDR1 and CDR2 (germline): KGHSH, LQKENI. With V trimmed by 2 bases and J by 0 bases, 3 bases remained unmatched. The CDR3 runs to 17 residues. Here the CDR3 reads CASSPVTSGNSYNEQFF. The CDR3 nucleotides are TGTGCCAGCTCACCAGTGACTAGCGGGAACTCCTACAATGAGCAGTTCTTC.

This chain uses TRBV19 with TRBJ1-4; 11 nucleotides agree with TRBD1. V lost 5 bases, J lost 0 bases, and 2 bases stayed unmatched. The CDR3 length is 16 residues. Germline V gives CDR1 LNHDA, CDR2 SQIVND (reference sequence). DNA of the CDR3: TGTGCCAGTAGTGGGGACAGGGGGGCAACTAATGAAAAACTGTTTTTT. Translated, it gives CASSGDRGATNEKLFF.